Below are 22 T cell receptor beta chains sequenced from a single sample in a study of metastatic and nonmetastatic thyroid tumors. TCRdb re-called the PCR reads through MiXCR. This sample carries tens of thousands of clones, roughly a quarter of them seen once, and the ten largest clones take about 15%. Thyroid surgery was performed in patients who had received no treatment beforehand. Sequenced sample: blood. Receptors were obtained from a female donor with papillary thyroid cancer or a benign thyroid nodule (not recorded which). Some clones in this sample may be carry-over from other donors' samples.

Ten or more counts support this clone. Within the sample, other DNA sequences also encode this same CDR3. CDR3 region: CASSFRFSTEAFF. CDR3 DNA: TGTGCCAGCAGCTTTAGGTTTAGCACTGAAGCTTTCTTT. This chain connects TRBV7-2 to TRBJ1-1; D ambiguous. Trimming removed 3 bases at V and 4 bases at J, with 9 bases between. CDR1 and CDR2 from the germline V gene are SGHTA and FQGNSA. CDR3 length equals 13 residues.

The chain is built from TRBV12-3 or TRBV12-4 and TRBJ2-1; TRBD1 is a possible D gene (6 bases). The CDR3 consists of 14 residues. Trimming removed 4 bases at V and 15 bases at J, with 22 bases between. The DNA for the CDR3 is TGTGCCAGCAGTTCCCGAACACAGGGCACTGAGAGGTTCTTC. Residues: CASSSRTQGTERFF.

The V and J genes are TRBV28 and TRBJ1-5; perhaps TRBD1 as D (6 bases). CDR3 length: 15 amino acids. The germline gives CDR1 MDHEN, CDR2 SYDVKM. The ends were cut back, 5 bases at V and 12 bases at J, with 23 bases in the middle. The DNA for the CDR3 is TGTGCCAGCAGTAGTGGACAGTCCCCCAATCAGAACCAGCATTTT. It codes for CASSSGQSPNQNQHF.

Ten or more counts support this clone. The genes are TRBV29-1 and TRBJ1-2, with no clear D. CDR3 length: 11 residues. Germline V lookup: CDR1 SQVTM, CDR2 ANQGSEA. Between the trimmed V and J ends, which lost 4 bases and 4 bases, there was a span of 7 bases. The CDR3 sequence: CSVGDGYGYTF. The CDR3, as DNA: TGCAGCGTTGGAGATGGCTATGGCTACACCTTC. Using reference TRBV29-1 and TRBJ1-2 for the parts outside the CDR3, the full variable domain is SAVISQKPSRDICQRGTSLTIQCQVDSQVTMMFWYRQQPGQSLTLIATANQGSEATYESGFVIDKFPISRPNLTFSTLTVSNMSPEDSSIYLCSVGDGYGYTFGSGTRLTVV.

A few counts support this clone. A much bigger clone sits one base away, suggesting this may be a read error. V is TRBV11-1 and J is TRBJ2-1; TRBD2 agrees at 12 bases. This CDR3 spans 15 amino acids. Looked up from germline, CDR1 is SGHAT and CDR2 is FQDESV (reference sequence). Losses at the gene ends were 6 bases for V and 8 bases for J; bases not matched to a gene: 8. The CDR3 region is CASRGVTSGSDEQFF. Written as DNA, the CDR3 is TGTGCCAGCAGAGGAGTGACTAGCGGGAGCGATGAGCAGTTCTTC.

On this clone: A clone one base away is much larger, so this may be a read error. The chain is built from TRBV18 and TRBJ1-4, with D perhaps TRBD1 (6 bases). The CDR3 is made up of 14 amino acids. The germline V gene has CDR1 KGHSH and CDR2 LQKENI. V shed 3 bases and J shed 16 bases, with 21 bases lying between them. The CDR3 region has the DNA TGTGCCAGCTCACCGGTAACGGACAGCCTGGAACCGTTTTTT. As protein: CASSPVTDSLEPFF.

Comment on this clone: The junction shows a germline mismatch at one end, possibly a read error. The chain links TRBV6-2 or TRBV6-3 to TRBJ2-1; D assignment may be TRBD1 or TRBD2 (5 bases each). CDR1 and CDR2 (germline): MNHEY, SVGEGT. CDR3 length equals 14 residues. The CDR3 reads CASSYRGAYNEHFF. In nucleotides, the CDR3 is TGTGCCAGCAGTTACCGGGGCGCCTACAATGAGCATTTTTTC.

In its sample, this clone was seen many times. This rearrangement joins TRBV15 to TRBJ2-6, with no clear D. The CDR3 length is 16 residues. Germline CDR1 reads LNHNV; CDR2 reads YYDKDF (reference sequence). Trimming cost V 0 bases and J 4 bases, with 10 bases left between them. In DNA form, the CDR3 reads TGTGCCACCAGCAGAGATAAAGAGGCGGGGGCCAACGTCCTGACTTTC. This gives the protein CATSRDKEAGANVLTF.

By share of the sample, this clone is medium-sized. The chain recombines TRBV7-2 with TRBJ1-2; 9 bases map to TRBD1. The V segment lost 5 bases and the J segment 6 bases; nucleotides outside the gene matches: 4. The CDR3 totals 13 residues. CDR1 and CDR2 from the germline V gene are SGHTA and FQGNSA. The CDR3 nucleotides read TGTGCCAGCAGCGACAGGGGGATAGATGGCTACACCTTC. It translates to CASSDRGIDGYTF.

The V gene is TRBV6-2 or TRBV6-3, the J gene TRBJ2-7, with a weak D call TRBD2 (7 bases). The CDR3 is made up of 13 amino acids. The germline CDR1 and CDR2 sequences are MNHEY and SVGEGT. V lost 2 bases, J lost 5 bases, and 10 bases lay in between. For the CDR3, the DNA is TGTGCCAGCAGTTACGAGGGGGGGGACGAGCAGTACTTC. Protein: CASSYEGGDEQYF.

This chain links TRBV6-1 with TRBJ2-1, with 7 nucleotides matching TRBD2. The length of the CDR3 is 15 residues. CDR1 and CDR2 (germline): MNHNS, SASEGT. The trim removed 6 bases at V and 4 bases at J, leaving 9 bases unmatched. The CDR3 protein is CASSLREGRYNEQFF. CDR3 in DNA: TGTGCCAGCAGCTTGAGGGAGGGCCGGTACAATGAGCAGTTCTTC.

The chain is built from TRBV11-2 and TRBJ1-1; no clear D gene. Trimming removed 5 bases from V and 1 base from J, with 14 bases in between. Germline CDR1 is SGHAT and CDR2 is FQNNGV. The length of the CDR3 is 15 residues. CDR3 loop: CASSTARGPNTEAFF. CDR3 coding DNA: TGTGCCAGCAGCACCGCCAGAGGACCGAACACTGAAGCTTTCTTT.

For this clone: At one end the junction does not follow the germline gene, possibly because of a read error. The V and J genes are TRBV2 and TRBJ2-1; tentatively, D is TRBD1 (6 bases). The CDR3 loop spans 13 amino acids. Germline CDR1 SNHLY, CDR2 FYNNEI. In DNA, the CDR3 is TGTGCCAGCATCGATTACAGGGCCAATGTGCAGTTCTTC. Translating gives CASIDYRANVQFF.

CDR3 amino acids: CASSLAWREGNEQFF. The CDR3 coding sequence is TGTGCCAGCAGCTTAGCCTGGCGGGAGGGGAATGAGCAGTTCTTC. This sequence joins TRBV7-8 and TRBJ2-1, with TRBD2 matching 9 bases. This CDR3 spans 15 amino acids. J was trimmed by 7 bases and V by 0 bases; bases with no gene match: 4. Germline values: CDR1 SGHVS, CDR2 FQNEAQ.

This CDR3 reads CASSSGQSNSPLHF. In DNA form, the CDR3 reads TGTGCCAGCAGCTCCGGACAGTCCAATTCACCCCTCCACTTT. The chain joins TRBV11-2 to TRBJ1-6, with a weak D call TRBD1 (6 bases). Trimming stripped 4 bases from V and 7 bases from J, with 11 bases between. CDR3 size: 14 residues. From germline, CDR1 is SGHAT and CDR2 FQNNGV.

This clone occurred many times. The chain uses TRBV20-1 and TRBJ2-1, with 10 bases identical to TRBD2. J lost 9 bases, V lost 5 bases, and 16 bases had no gene match. Germline assignment: CDR1 DFQATT and CDR2 SNEGSKA (reference sequence). The CDR3 loop spans 16 amino acids. The CDR3 protein is CSAQKWSSGRMSEQFF. In nucleotides, the CDR3 is TGCAGTGCTCAAAAGTGGTCTAGCGGGAGAATGAGTGAGCAGTTCTTC.

This clone was found a few times. The chain uses TRBV6-5 and TRBJ1-2, with 7 bases aligning to TRBD1. J gave up 8 bases and V 5 bases, and 23 bases lay outside the gene matches. The V gene's germline CDR1 is MNHEY and CDR2 SVGAGI. The CDR3 totals 18 residues. The chain's CDR3 is CASSNPQGLDGVSAGYTF. CDR3 sequence (DNA): TGTGCCAGCAGTAACCCACAGGGGCTTGACGGAGTTTCGGCAGGCTACACCTTC.

The sample holds many counts of this clone. The chain carries TRBV6-1 and TRBJ2-1, with 11 positions matching TRBD2. Germline V gene data show CDR1 as MNHNS and CDR2 as SASEGT. The CDR3 has 14 residues. The junction had 2 bases not matched to a gene; V was cut back by 3 bases and J by 7 bases. CDR3 nucleotide sequence: TGTGCCAGCAGTGACTTAGCGGGAGGGAATGAGCAGTTCTTC. Protein product: CASSDLAGGNEQFF.

This clone showed up many times. The V call is TRBV11-1, the J call TRBJ2-1; 7 bases align to TRBD2. Unmatched junction bases numbered 1, after V lost 2 bases and J lost 0 bases. This CDR3 spans 15 amino acids. CDR1 and CDR2 (germline): SGHAT, FQDESV (reference sequence). The CDR3 loop reads CASSLWTSSYNEQFF. The CDR3 DNA reads as TGTGCCAGCAGCTTATGGACTAGCTCCTACAATGAGCAGTTCTTC.

The chain links TRBV28 to TRBJ2-5, with D maybe TRBD1 (5 bases). Germline CDR1 is MDHEN and CDR2 is SYDVKM. The ends were cut back, 5 bases at V and 1 base at J, with 20 bases in the middle. CDR3 length: 17 residues. The CDR3 here is CASSTPPDNNPQETQYF. The CDR3 region has the DNA TGTGCCAGCAGTACCCCTCCGGACAACAACCCCCAAGAGACCCAGTACTTC. Combining the CDR3 with reference TRBV28 and TRBJ2-5 gives the whole variable domain DVKVTQSSRYLVKRTGEKVFLECVQDMDHENMFWYRQDPGLGLRLIYFSYDVKMKEKGDIPEGYSVSREKKERFSLILESASTNQTSMYLCASSTPPDNNPQETQYFGPGTRLLVL.

This clone is termed medium-sized. This sequence joins TRBV2 and TRBJ2-1; 11 bases match TRBD1. Germline-derived CDR1 and CDR2 are SNHLY and FYNNEI. The ends lost 5 bases at V and 8 bases at J; junction bases unmatched: 2. CDR3 length: 13 amino acids. The CDR3 sequence: CASSRDRGDEQFF. The CDR3 region has the DNA TGTGCCAGCAGTCGGGACAGGGGGGATGAGCAGTTCTTC.

There are many counts of this clone. The chain has TRBV20-1 and TRBJ1-2, with a weak D call TRBD1 (5 bases). CDR1 and CDR2 (germline): DFQATT, SNEGSKA (reference sequence). The CDR3 is 14 residues long. Trimming shortened V by 6 bases and J by 8 bases, and 22 bases separated the two germline ends. CDR3 DNA: TGCAGTGCCCCAGGGTTTACCGGGACTGGAGGCTACACCTTC. Encoded protein: CSAPGFTGTGGYTF.